This T cell receptor beta chain was observed in a study of blood T cell repertoires in COVID-19. Study at large: Sources were T cells, B-cell-depleted T cells, or PBMCs; the material itself was cDNA or gDNA.

CDR1 SGHRS and CDR2 YFSETQ come from the germline V gene. Trimming cost V 6 bases and J 5 bases, with 18 bases left between them. The CDR3 is made up of 14 amino acids. Per the original data handling: How many nucleated cells were present was estimated from reference gene primer amplification. Method: immunoSEQ multiplex PCR; TCRdb's copy keeps in-frame clones and lacks some. From that table come the V and J calls and clone size; the DNA was used to work out D and trimming. The sample has roughly 410,000 clones; 80% to 90% are singletons. One Seattle source followed patients from active infection through their disease course.

The sequence was obtained from a woman aged 55-69 years with COVID-19, enrolled during active disease. The sequenced sample was peripheral blood. This chain connects TRBV5-1 to TRBJ2-7; the D gene is possibly TRBD2 (5 bases). The CDR3, as DNA: TGCGCCAGCACTTTAGCTCCACCCGGGAACGAGCAGTACTTC. It codes for CASTLAPPGNEQYF.